This T cell receptor beta chain comes out of a study of beta chain features in type 1 diabetes. The table lists this clone with a few counts. Expressed TCRB transcripts got sequenced, as all isolated RNA was reverse transcribed. Profiling relied on immunoSEQ multiplex PCR, and the TCRdb table lists in-frame clones only, not all of them. In the table there are some 270,000 clones, 13% to 15% of which are singletons. Germline CDR1 and CDR2: MGHDK and SYGVNS. This CDR3 is built from 15 residues. Trimming cost V 4 bases and J 5 bases; bases outside gene matches: 10. The sequence was collected from a woman aged 35 to 49 in good health. The sequencing input was naive CD4+ T cells from blood. The chain joins TRBV25-1 to TRBJ2-7, with 8 bases identical to TRBD1. The CDR3 sequence is CASSALWTGFHEQYF. CDR3 in DNA: TGTGCCAGCAGTGCACTCTGGACAGGGTTCCACGAGCAGTACTTC.